This T cell receptor (beta chain) is drawn from a study of T cell responses to AZD1222 COVID-19 vaccine. Profiled with immunoSEQ multiplex PCR; TCRdb holds only in-frame clones, not every one. This sample has approximately 80,000 clones; approximately 85% occur once, and the top ten carry around 10%. Per the germline V gene, CDR1 is SGHDN and CDR2 is FVKESK. Losses at the gene ends were 8 bases for V and 1 base for J; bases not matched to a gene: 3. This CDR3 region has 14 residues. The J gene is TRBJ2-2, the V gene TRBV14; the match to TRBD2 covers 8 bases. Here the sequenced sample was peripheral blood, taken 28 days after the second AZD1222 dose. The receptor's source is an adult who received the AZD1222 COVID-19 vaccine. The DNA for the CDR3 is TGTGCCAGCGCGGGGGGACAGAACACCGGGGAGCTGTTTTTT. Protein: CASAGGQNTGELFF.